The 31 T cell receptor beta chains reported below all come from one sample, sequenced in a study of control samples from healthy donors and cancer patients (TCRdb year 2020). The library was prepared using the immunoSEQ multiplex PCR assay. Here the immuneACCESS table is served through TCRdb, limited to in-frame sequences with V and J called. Missing clones are a known gap in these copies; in checked studies unresolved V genes cover under half, and the rest lacks a known reason. This sample gives about 150,000 clones in total; over 90% of them show up just once. The ten largest clones add up to about 2.4% of the sample. What was sequenced was blood. Receptors originate from a man aged 50 to 59 in good health.

The chain couples TRBV28 to TRBJ2-7; 8 nucleotides match TRBD2. With 3 bases clipped from V and 0 bases from J, the junction kept 4 bases outside the gene matches. The CDR3 totals 15 residues. From germline, CDR1 is MDHEN and CDR2 SYDVKM. This chain's CDR3 is CASSFPAGASYEQYF. In nucleotides, the CDR3 is TGTGCCAGCAGTTTTCCAGCGGGAGCCTCCTACGAGCAGTACTTC.

The chain links TRBV7-9 to TRBJ2-5; 8 bases align to TRBD1. CDR1 is SEHNR, CDR2 FQNEAQ, per germline (reference sequence). Germline trimming cut 7 bases from V and 5 bases from J; bases unmatched to any gene: 18. This CDR3 spans 17 amino acids. The CDR3 bases are TGTGCCAGCAACTATCCCCTCAACCCAGGGGGCTCGGAGACCCAGTACTTC. Translated: CASNYPLNPGGSETQYF. Full variable domain (rest looked up from reference TRBV7-9 and TRBJ2-5): DTGVSQNPRHKITKRGQNVTFRCDPISEHNRLYWYRQTLGQGPEFLTYFQNEAQLEKSRLLSDRFSAERPKGSFSTLEIQRTEQGDSAMYLCASNYPLNPGGSETQYFGPGTRLLVL.

The V call is TRBV27, the J call TRBJ2-5, with 12 bases that match TRBD2. V was pared by 5 bases and J by 4 bases, with 2 bases of the junction left unmatched. CDR3 size: 14 residues. Looked up from germline, CDR1 is MNHEY and CDR2 is SMNVEV (reference sequence). The CDR3 spells CASSTSGRRETQYF. Written as DNA, the CDR3 is TGTGCCAGCAGTACTAGCGGGAGGCGAGAGACCCAGTACTTC.

V gene TRBV11-2 combines with J gene TRBJ2-1; TRBD2 aligns across 11 bases. This CDR3 region has 15 residues. J gave up 8 bases and V 5 bases, and 8 bases lay outside the gene matches. Germline V CDR1 and CDR2: SGHAT, FQNNGV. CDR3 bases: TGTGCCAGCAGCCCATATAGCGGGAGGGCCTATGAGCAGTTCTTC. It translates to CASSPYSGRAYEQFF.

The rearrangement joins TRBV10-2 to TRBJ2-1; 12 bases line up with TRBD2. Germline loops: CDR1 WSHSY, CDR2 SAAADI. This CDR3 spans 14 amino acids. The V and J ends lost 6 bases and 8 bases, in that order; junction bases with no gene match: 5. DNA for the CDR3: TGCGCCAGCAGAGGACTAGCGGGATATGATGAGCAGTTCTTC. Encoded protein: CASRGLAGYDEQFF.

The chain carries TRBV3-1 (or the pseudogene TRBV3-2) and TRBJ1-4, with D maybe TRBD1 (6 bases). Per germline, CDR1 LGHDT and CDR2 YNNKEL (reference sequence). This CDR3 region has 16 residues. V was clipped by 3 bases and J by 5 bases, with 16 bases between them. The CDR3 DNA reads as TGTGCCAGCAGCCACCACCCCGGGACAAAAAATGAAAAACTGTTTTTT. Translation gives CASSHHPGTKNEKLFF.

The chain links TRBV18 to TRBJ1-4; TRBD1 is a possible D gene (6 bases). The CDR3 runs to 17 residues. The germline V gene encodes CDR1 KGHSH and CDR2 LQKENI. V lost 2 bases and J lost 6, with 19 bases in between. The CDR3 sequence: CASSPTGGGRGDEKLFF. DNA of the CDR3: TGTGCCAGCTCACCAACCGGGGGCGGCAGGGGTGATGAAAAACTGTTTTTT. Full variable domain (outside the CDR3, taken from reference TRBV18 and TRBJ1-4): NAGVMQNPRHLVRRRGQEARLRCSPMKGHSHVYWYRQLPEEGLKFMVYLQKENIIDESGMPKERFSAEFPKEGPSILRIQQVVRGDSAAYFCASSPTGGGRGDEKLFFGSGTQLSVL.

The chain uses TRBV6-6 and TRBJ1-2; TRBD1 matches 7 bases. CDR3 size: 14 residues. Germline V gene lookup returns CDR1 MNHNY and CDR2 SVGAGI (reference sequence). The junction had 8 bases not matched to a gene; V was cut back by 6 bases and J by 4 bases. The CDR3 loop is CASSTPTGSYGYTF. The CDR3 coding sequence is TGTGCCAGCAGCACACCGACAGGGAGCTATGGCTACACCTTC.

The chain uses TRBV6-6 and TRBJ2-1, with 8 bases aligning to TRBD1. Per germline, CDR1 MNHNY and CDR2 SVGAGI (reference sequence). V lost 6 bases, J lost 7 bases, and 8 bases stayed unmatched. The CDR3 length is 14 residues. The CDR3 sequence: CASRPPGGKNEQFF. CDR3 in DNA: TGTGCCAGCAGGCCTCCAGGGGGCAAGAATGAGCAGTTCTTC.

CDR3 in DNA: TGTGCCAGCTCACCAACTAGCGGAAACATTCAGTACTTC. Protein sequence: CASSPTSGNIQYF. The chain joins TRBV18 to TRBJ2-4; 8 nucleotides line up with TRBD2. The CDR3 has 13 amino acids. Trimming took 2 bases from V and 6 from J; bases not matched to a gene: 0. Germline V CDR1 and CDR2: KGHSH, LQKENI.

The rearrangement joins TRBV28 to TRBJ2-2, with TRBD1 matching 7 bases. The CDR3 contains 16 residues. In germline, CDR1 is MDHEN, CDR2 SYDVKM. J was trimmed by 0 bases and V by 6 bases; bases with no gene match: 7. The CDR3 DNA reads as TGTGCCAGCAGCCCCACAGGGGCCCCGAACACCGGGGAGCTGTTTTTT. This sequence encodes CASSPTGAPNTGELFF.

Notes on this clone: Germline and junction disagree at one end, which may indicate a read error. The rearrangement links TRBV7-7 to TRBJ2-7; 8 bases align to TRBD1. The CDR3 is 14 amino acids. The V gene's germline CDR1 is SSHAT and CDR2 FNYEAQ (reference sequence). CDR3 sequence reads: CASSPGQASGEQYF. The CDR3 coding sequence is TGTGCTAGCAGCCCGGGACAGGCCTCGGGGGAGCAGTACTTC.

The chain combines TRBV5-1 with TRBJ2-3; D is perhaps TRBD1 or TRBD2 (6 bases each). Germline CDR1 and CDR2: SGHRS and YFSETQ. The CDR3 has 15 residues. V lost 2 bases and J 0 bases, leaving 10 bases between the germline ends. CDR3 loop: CASSLGGSSTDTQYF. CDR3 DNA sequence: TGCGCCAGCAGCTTAGGGGGGAGTAGCACAGATACGCAGTATTTT.

V gene TRBV6-5 combines with J gene TRBJ1-5; no clear D. CDR3 size: 15 residues. V was trimmed by 0 bases and J by 3 bases, leaving 9 bases between them. Germline CDR1 is MNHEY and CDR2 is SVGAGI. CDR3 sequence: CASSYSGRSNQPQHF. DNA of the CDR3: TGTGCCAGCAGTTACTCGGGCAGGTCCAATCAGCCCCAGCATTTT.

The chain uses TRBV11-2 and TRBJ2-2; 7 nucleotides align to TRBD1. CDR1 and CDR2 (germline): SGHAT, FQNNGV. V lost 5 bases, J lost 5 bases, and 8 bases stayed unmatched. This CDR3 contains 15 residues. CDR3 DNA: TGTGCCAGCAGCCTACTGGACAGGATTACCGGGGAGCTGTTTTTT. Its protein is CASSLLDRITGELFF.

This chain uses TRBV19 with TRBJ2-2; TRBD1 aligns across 7 bases. This CDR3 comprises 12 residues. In germline, CDR1 is LNHDA, CDR2 SQIVND (reference sequence). With 11 bases clipped from V and 7 bases from J, the junction kept 7 bases outside the gene matches. This chain's CDR3 is CAGRGGHGELFF. In DNA, the CDR3 is TGTGCCGGAAGAGGGGGCCACGGGGAGCTGTTTTTT. Filled out from reference TRBV19 and TRBJ2-2, the complete variable domain reads DGGITQSPKYLFRKEGQNVTLSCEQNLNHDAMYWYRQDPGQGLRLIYYSQIVNDFQKGDIAEGYSVSREKKESFPLTVTSAQKNPTAFYLCAGRGGHGELFFGEGSRLTVL.

The chain recombines TRBV2 with TRBJ1-1; TRBD1 is a possible D gene (5 bases). The germline gives CDR1 SNHLY, CDR2 FYNNEI. The CDR3 covers 15 residues. The V gene lost 3 bases and the J gene lost 1 base, with 12 bases spanning the gap. The CDR3 spells CASSEGQVWNTEAFF. In nucleotides, the CDR3 is TGTGCCAGCAGTGAGGGGCAGGTATGGAACACTGAAGCTTTCTTT.

The chain employs TRBV10-3 and TRBJ1-6, with a tentative D call TRBD1 (5 bases). V was shortened by 3 bases and J by 8 bases, with 11 bases between the two germline ends. This CDR3 contains 14 residues. CDR1 and CDR2 (germline): ENHRY, SYGVKD. CDR3 DNA: TGTGCCATCAGTGATAGGGCAGGGTATTCACCCCTCCACTTT. Amino acids: CAISDRAGYSPLHF.

The rearrangement links TRBV28 to TRBJ1-4; 7 nucleotides line up with TRBD1. The CDR3 is made up of 15 amino acids. Looked up from germline, CDR1 is MDHEN and CDR2 is SYDVKM. Losses at the gene ends were 8 bases for V and 1 base for J; bases not matched to a gene: 7. CDR3 nucleotides: TGTGCCAGCCTCAAAACAGGGGAAACTAATGAAAAACTGTTTTTT. The encoded protein is CASLKTGETNEKLFF.

The V gene is TRBV28, the J gene TRBJ2-1, with TRBD2 matching 10 bases. This CDR3 contains 16 residues. With 1 base clipped from V and 2 bases from J, the junction kept 2 bases outside the gene matches. Germline V lookup: CDR1 MDHEN, CDR2 SYDVKM. The CDR3 sequence is CASSLSSGRAYNEQFF. The CDR3 nucleotides are TGTGCCAGCAGTTTATCGAGCGGGAGGGCCTACAATGAGCAGTTCTTC.

V gene TRBV2 combines with J gene TRBJ1-2, with D possibly TRBD1 on 6 matching bases. V dropped 5 bases and J dropped 4 bases, with 11 bases sitting between them. This CDR3 contains 13 residues. Germline assignment: CDR1 SNHLY and CDR2 FYNNEI. CDR3 bases: TGTGCCAGCAGTAATGACAGGCTCTATGGCTACACCTTC. Its translation is CASSNDRLYGYTF.

The sample holds one count of this clone. This chain connects TRBV24-1 to TRBJ2-2; 7 nucleotides match TRBD1. V lost 0 bases, J lost 4 bases, and 4 bases stayed unmatched. Germline loops: CDR1 KGHDR, CDR2 SFDVKD. The CDR3 sequence is 16 residues long. CDR3 sequence reads: CATSDLHGDSTGELFF. For the CDR3, the DNA is TGTGCCACCAGTGATTTGCACGGGGACAGCACCGGGGAGCTGTTTTTT.

CDR3: CASSPSVSNTEAFF. The CDR3 region has the DNA TGTGCCAGCAGTCCAAGCGTCTCGAACACTGAAGCTTTCTTT. The chain has TRBV6-5 and TRBJ1-1; D remains unclear. CDR1 MNHEY and CDR2 SVGAGI come from the germline V gene. The CDR3 covers 14 residues. The V and J ends lost 5 bases and 1 base respectively, with 11 bases between them.

V usage is TRBV19 and J usage is TRBJ2-3; the match to TRBD2 covers 12 bases. The ends lost 4 bases at V and 2 bases at J; junction bases unmatched: 4. The CDR3 sequence is 16 residues long. CDR1 is LNHDA, CDR2 SQIVND, per germline (reference sequence). CDR3 residues: CASSTRTSGNTDTQYF. The CDR3 DNA sequence: TGTGCCAGTAGTACCAGGACTAGCGGGAACACAGATACGCAGTATTTT.

This chain joins TRBV27 and TRBJ2-2; TRBD2 agrees at 10 bases. The CDR3 consists of 19 residues. V shed 2 bases and J 7 bases; nucleotides not matched to a gene: 16. Per germline, CDR1 MNHEY and CDR2 SMNVEV (reference sequence). In DNA form, the CDR3 reads TGTGCCAGCAGTTTAAGGGGAGGGGGAGCGGGAGGGCCGAACGGGGAGCTGTTTTTT. Translated, it gives CASSLRGGGAGGPNGELFF.

The rearrangement uses TRBV6-2 or TRBV6-3 and TRBJ2-7; D is possibly TRBD1 (6 bases). Between the trimmed V and J ends, which lost 0 bases and 6 bases, there was a span of 12 bases. The CDR3 contains 14 residues. Germline V gene sequence: CDR1 MNHEY, CDR2 SVGEGT. This chain's CDR3 is CASSYSTQGSEQYF. The CDR3 DNA reads as TGTGCCAGCAGTTACTCGACACAGGGTTCCGAGCAGTACTTC.

This clone has only a few counts. The chain couples TRBV7-6 to TRBJ2-4; 11 nucleotides align to TRBD2. CDR3 length: 16 amino acids. The V segment lost 5 bases and the J segment 0 bases; nucleotides outside the gene matches: 3. Germline CDR1 reads SGHVS; CDR2 reads FNYEAQ. The CDR3 reads CASSLGLAGAKNIQYF. CDR3 bases: TGTGCCAGCAGCCTCGGACTAGCGGGAGCCAAAAACATTCAGTACTTC.

The chain uses TRBV6-5 and TRBJ2-3; no firm D call. The CDR3 contains 12 residues. V lost 6 bases and J 4 bases, leaving 8 bases between the germline ends. CDR1 is MNHEY, CDR2 SVGAGI, per germline. CDR3 DNA sequence: TGTGCCAGCAGCACACAAGCAGATACGCAGTATTTT. Translated, it gives CASSTQADTQYF.

This clone was recorded once. The chain is built from TRBV5-1 and TRBJ2-5; weak D call: TRBD1 (6 bases). V was clipped by 4 bases and J by 4 bases, with 14 bases between them. Per the germline V gene, CDR1 is SGHRS and CDR2 is YFSETQ. The CDR3 is 14 amino acids. In DNA form, the CDR3 reads TGCGCCAGCAGCCTAGGGACAATGGCAGAGACCCAGTACTTC. Protein sequence: CASSLGTMAETQYF.

This chain joins TRBV3-1 (or the pseudogene TRBV3-2) and TRBJ2-7; 7 bases fit TRBD2. The CDR3 covers 15 residues. CDR1 is LGHDT, CDR2 YNNKEL, per germline (reference sequence). Trimming took 1 base from V and 2 from J; bases not matched to a gene: 5. The CDR3 here is CASSQGFSGPYEQYF. The DNA for the CDR3 is TGTGCCAGCAGCCAAGGATTTAGCGGGCCCTACGAGCAGTACTTC.

This clone turned up a few times. The V and J genes are TRBV3-1 (or the pseudogene TRBV3-2) and TRBJ1-4; 7 bases are shared with TRBD1. The trim removed 2 bases at V and 4 bases at J, leaving 4 bases unmatched. This CDR3 comprises 15 residues. Germline V lookup: CDR1 LGHDT, CDR2 YNNKEL (reference sequence). CDR3 amino acids: CASSQRTGLNEKLFF. CDR3 in DNA: TGTGCCAGCAGCCAAAGGACAGGCCTTAATGAAAAACTGTTTTTT.